This T cell receptor (beta chain) stems from a study of blood T cell repertoires in COVID-19. Whole-study context: Researchers got acute and convalescent COVID-19 samples from the United States, Italy and Spain. The cDNA or gDNA used as material had been derived from T cells, B-cell-depleted T cells, or PBMCs.

Source study methods: Reference gene primer amplification gave estimated nucleated cell counts. Sequencing was performed with immunoSEQ multiplex PCR; in TCRdb, only in-frame clones are kept and a portion is missing. Clone size and the V and J calls come from that table; the DNA yielded D and trimming. Of more than 250,000 clones in the sample, 65% to 90% were seen once. The sequenced material came from peripheral blood. This clonotype was obtained from a man aged 45-65 years with active or convalescent COVID-19.

This CDR3 reads CASSLNGNQGYEQYF. CDR3 nucleotides: TGCGCCAGCAGCTTGAATGGCAATCAGGGGTACGAGCAGTACTTC. This chain uses TRBV5-1 with TRBJ2-7; weak D call: TRBD1 (6 bases). The CDR3 is made up of 15 amino acids. The germline V gene encodes CDR1 SGHRS and CDR2 YFSETQ. V was clipped by 1 base and J by 4 bases, with 15 bases between them.